Many counts were recorded for the clone carrying this T cell receptor (beta chain). A sample of blood taken at first hyperthyroidism diagnosis preceded any ophthalmopathy symptoms. The data are from a study of T cells in Graves' hyperthyroidism and ophthalmopathy. Amplification yielded TCR beta CDR3 regions, with RNA transcripts as the source. RT-PCR in the first round (using the HTBI primer set) targeted the TCR CDR3. A single record per CDR3 protein comes from TCRdb applying MiXCR to the multiplex PCR reads. Of about 720,000 distinct CDR3 sequences in the sample, 18% were seen once. The sequenced sample was blood. This TCR was sampled from a woman between 50 and 59 years old with Graves' hyperthyroidism that later progressed to Graves' ophthalmopathy.

The CDR3 coding sequence is TGTGCCAGCAGTTACTCGACAGCCCCGAACACTGAAGCTTTCTTT. This sequence encodes CASSYSTAPNTEAFF. The chain employs TRBV6-5 and TRBJ1-1, with D tentatively TRBD1 (5 bases). Trimming left V 0 bases short and J 1 base short, with 9 bases between. CDR3 size: 15 residues. From germline, CDR1 is MNHEY and CDR2 SVGAGI.